This T cell receptor (beta chain) was sequenced in a study of blood T cell repertoires in COVID-19. Study context: Researchers got acute and convalescent COVID-19 samples from the United States, Italy and Spain. In each case, the material was cDNA or gDNA derived from T cells, B-cell-depleted T cells, or PBMCs.

The CDR3 contains 17 residues. The V end lost 4 bases, the J end lost 2 bases, and 18 bases lay between the germline ends. Germline V gene lookup returns CDR1 MGHRA and CDR2 YSYEKL. In the source study's methods: Nucleated cell counts were estimated from reference gene primer amplification. Libraries were prepared by immunoSEQ multiplex PCR; TCRdb keeps only in-frame clonotypes and omits some of them. V, J and clone size reflect that table, while D and trimming were determined from the DNA. The repertoire consists of hundreds of thousands of clones, with about 86% occurring once and the leading ten covering roughly 5%. This clone has only a few counts.

Sample: peripheral blood. The clonotype comes from a man older than 75 with acute or convalescent COVID-19. The chain recombines TRBV4-1 with TRBJ1-5, with D uncertain. CDR3 bases: TGCGCCAGCAGCCTGGAGCGGGGAGGGAGAGGCAATCAGCCCCAGCATTTT. Translating it yields CASSLERGGRGNQPQHF.